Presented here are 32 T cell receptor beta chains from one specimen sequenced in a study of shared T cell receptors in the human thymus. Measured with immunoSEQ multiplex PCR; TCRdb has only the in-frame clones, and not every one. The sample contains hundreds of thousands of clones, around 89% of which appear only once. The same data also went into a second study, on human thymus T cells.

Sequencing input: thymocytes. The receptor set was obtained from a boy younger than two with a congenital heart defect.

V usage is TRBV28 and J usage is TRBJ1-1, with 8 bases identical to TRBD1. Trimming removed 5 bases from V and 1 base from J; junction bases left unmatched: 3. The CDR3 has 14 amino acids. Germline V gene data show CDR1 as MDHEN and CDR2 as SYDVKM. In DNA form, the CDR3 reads TGTGCCAGCAGTACTGGACAGGGGAACACTGAAGCTTTCTTT. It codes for CASSTGQGNTEAFF. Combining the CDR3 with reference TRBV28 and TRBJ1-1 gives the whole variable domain DVKVTQSSRYLVKRTGEKVFLECVQDMDHENMFWYRQDPGLGLRLIYFSYDVKMKEKGDIPEGYSVSREKKERFSLILESASTNQTSMYLCASSTGQGNTEAFFGQGTRLTVV.

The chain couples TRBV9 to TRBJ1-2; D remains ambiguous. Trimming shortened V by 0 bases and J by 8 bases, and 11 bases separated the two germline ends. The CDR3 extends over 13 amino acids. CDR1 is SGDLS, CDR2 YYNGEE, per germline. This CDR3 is CASSVVEGRGYTF. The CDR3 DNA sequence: TGTGCCAGCAGCGTAGTTGAAGGCAGGGGCTACACCTTC.

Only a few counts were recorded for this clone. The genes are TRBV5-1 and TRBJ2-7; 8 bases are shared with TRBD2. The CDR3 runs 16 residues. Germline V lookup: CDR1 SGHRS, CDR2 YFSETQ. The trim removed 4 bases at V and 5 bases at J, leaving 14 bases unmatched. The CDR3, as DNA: TGCGCCAGCAGCCCCACTGCCGGGGGGGATATCGACGAGCAGTACTTC. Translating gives CASSPTAGGDIDEQYF.

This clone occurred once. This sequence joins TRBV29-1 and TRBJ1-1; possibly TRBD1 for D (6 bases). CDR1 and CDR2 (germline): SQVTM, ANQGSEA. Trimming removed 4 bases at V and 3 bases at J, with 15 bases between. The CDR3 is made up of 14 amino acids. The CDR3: CSVAPRTAYTEAFF. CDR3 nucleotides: TGCAGCGTTGCCCCCCGGACAGCCTACACTGAAGCTTTCTTT.

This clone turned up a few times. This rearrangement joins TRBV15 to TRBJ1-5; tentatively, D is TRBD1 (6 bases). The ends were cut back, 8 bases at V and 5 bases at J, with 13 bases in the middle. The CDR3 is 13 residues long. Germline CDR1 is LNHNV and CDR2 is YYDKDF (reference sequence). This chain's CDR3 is CATSEGGDQPQHF. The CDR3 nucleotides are TGTGCCACCTCAGAGGGGGGGGATCAGCCCCAGCATTTT.

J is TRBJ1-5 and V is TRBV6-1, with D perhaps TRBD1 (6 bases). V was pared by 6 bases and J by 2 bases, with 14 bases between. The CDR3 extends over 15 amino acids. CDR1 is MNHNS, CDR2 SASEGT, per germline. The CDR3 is CASRRTAGGNQPQHF. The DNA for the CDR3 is TGTGCCAGCAGGAGGACAGCTGGAGGCAATCAGCCCCAGCATTTT.

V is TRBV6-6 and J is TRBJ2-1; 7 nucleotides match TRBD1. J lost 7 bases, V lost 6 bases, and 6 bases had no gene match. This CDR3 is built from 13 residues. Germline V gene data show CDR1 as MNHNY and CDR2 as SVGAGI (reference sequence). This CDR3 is CASRAYRGNEQFF. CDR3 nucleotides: TGTGCCAGCAGGGCTTACAGGGGAAATGAGCAGTTCTTC.

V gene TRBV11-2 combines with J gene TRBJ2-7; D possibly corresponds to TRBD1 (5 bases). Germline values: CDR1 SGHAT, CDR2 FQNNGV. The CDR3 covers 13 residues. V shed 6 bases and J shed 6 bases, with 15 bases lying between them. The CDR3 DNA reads TGTGCCAGCAGGAATGGACACCCCCGCGAGCAGTACTTC. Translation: CASRNGHPREQYF.

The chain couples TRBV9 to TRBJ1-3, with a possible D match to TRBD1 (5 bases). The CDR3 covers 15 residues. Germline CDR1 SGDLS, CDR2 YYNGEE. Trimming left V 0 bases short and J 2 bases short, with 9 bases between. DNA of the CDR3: TGTGCCAGCAGCGTAGCGGCGGGGGCTGGAAACACCATATATTTT. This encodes CASSVAAGAGNTIYF. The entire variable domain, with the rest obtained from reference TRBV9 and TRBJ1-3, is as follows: DSGVTQTPKHLITATGQRVTLRCSPRSGDLSVYWYQQSLDQGLQFLIQYYNGEERAKGNILERFSAQQFPDLHSELNLSSLELGDSALYFCASSVAAGAGNTIYFGEGSWLTVV.

CDR3 in DNA: TGTGCCAGCAGGACCGACAGGGTCCACTACGAGCAGTACTTC. Its translation is CASRTDRVHYEQYF. V usage is TRBV6-1 and J usage is TRBJ2-7; the match to TRBD1 covers 7 bases. With 6 bases clipped from V and 3 bases from J, the junction kept 8 bases outside the gene matches. In germline, CDR1 is MNHNS, CDR2 SASEGT. There are 14 residues in the CDR3.

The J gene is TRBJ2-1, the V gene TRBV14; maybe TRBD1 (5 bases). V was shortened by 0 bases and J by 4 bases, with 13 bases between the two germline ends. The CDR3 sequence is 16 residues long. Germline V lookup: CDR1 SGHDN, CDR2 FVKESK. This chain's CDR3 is CASSQDGAGPYNEQFF. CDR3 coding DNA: TGTGCCAGCAGCCAAGATGGAGCAGGGCCGTACAATGAGCAGTTCTTC. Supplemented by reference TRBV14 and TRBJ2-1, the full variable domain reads EAGVTQFPSHSVIEKGQTVTLRCDPISGHDNLYWYRRVMGKEIKFLLHFVKESKQDESGMPNNRFLAERTGGTYSTLKVQPAELEDSGVYFCASSQDGAGPYNEQFFGPGTRLTVL.

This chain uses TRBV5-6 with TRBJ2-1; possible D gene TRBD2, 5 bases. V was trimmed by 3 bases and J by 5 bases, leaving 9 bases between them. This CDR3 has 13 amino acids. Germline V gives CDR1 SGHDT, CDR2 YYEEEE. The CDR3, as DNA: TGTGCCAGCAGCTCTGGACTTCACAATGAGCAGTTCTTC. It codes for CASSSGLHNEQFF.

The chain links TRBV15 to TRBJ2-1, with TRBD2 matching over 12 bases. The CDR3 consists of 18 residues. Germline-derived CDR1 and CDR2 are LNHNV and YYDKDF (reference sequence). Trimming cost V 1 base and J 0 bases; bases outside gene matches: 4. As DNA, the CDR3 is TGTGCCACCAGCAGAGTGACTAGCGGGAGTAGCTCCTACAATGAGCAGTTCTTC. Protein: CATSRVTSGSSSYNEQFF.

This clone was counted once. This CDR3 is CASSPHTGHRSGNTIYF. In DNA, the CDR3 is TGTGCCAGCAGCCCTCACACAGGGCACCGCTCTGGAAACACCATATATTTT. The chain joins TRBV27 to TRBJ1-3; TRBD1 is a possible D gene (6 bases). The CDR3 sequence is 17 residues long. V dropped 6 bases and J dropped 0 bases, with 18 bases sitting between them. CDR1 and CDR2 from the germline V gene are MNHEY and SMNVEV (reference sequence).

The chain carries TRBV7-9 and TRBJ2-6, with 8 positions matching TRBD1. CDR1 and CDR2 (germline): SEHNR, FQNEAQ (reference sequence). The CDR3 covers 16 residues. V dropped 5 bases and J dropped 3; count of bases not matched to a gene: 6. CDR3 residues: CASSIQTGDGANVLTF. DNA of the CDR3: TGTGCCAGCAGCATCCAGACAGGGGATGGGGCCAACGTCCTGACTTTC.

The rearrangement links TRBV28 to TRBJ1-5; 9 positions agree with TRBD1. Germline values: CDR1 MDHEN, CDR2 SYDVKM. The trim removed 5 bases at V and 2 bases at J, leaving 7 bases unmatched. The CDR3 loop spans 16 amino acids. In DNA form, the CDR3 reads TGTGCCAGCAGTCCACGGGACAGGGCTGGCAATCAGCCCCAGCATTTT. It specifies CASSPRDRAGNQPQHF.

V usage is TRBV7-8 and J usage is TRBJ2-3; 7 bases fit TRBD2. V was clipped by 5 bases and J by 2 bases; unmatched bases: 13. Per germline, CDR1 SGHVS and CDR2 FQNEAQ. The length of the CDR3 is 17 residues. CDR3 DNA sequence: TGTGCCAGCAGCCCCAGTAGCGGGCCTAGACACACAGATACGCAGTATTTT. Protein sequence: CASSPSSGPRHTDTQYF.

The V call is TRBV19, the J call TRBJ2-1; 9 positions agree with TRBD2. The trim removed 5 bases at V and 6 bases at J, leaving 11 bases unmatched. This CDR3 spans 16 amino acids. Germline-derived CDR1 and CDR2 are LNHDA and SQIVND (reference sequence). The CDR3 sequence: CASSPLAGLTGNEQFF. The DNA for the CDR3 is TGTGCCAGTAGTCCCCTAGCGGGACTAACGGGCAATGAGCAGTTCTTC.

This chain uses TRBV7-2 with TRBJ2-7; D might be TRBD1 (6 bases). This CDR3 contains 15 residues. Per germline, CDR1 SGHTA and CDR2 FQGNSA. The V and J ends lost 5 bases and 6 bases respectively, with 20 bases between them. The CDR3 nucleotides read TGTGCCAGCAGCCCCCAGAGCAGGGGAAGTGGCGAGCAGTACTTC. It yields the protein CASSPQSRGSGEQYF.

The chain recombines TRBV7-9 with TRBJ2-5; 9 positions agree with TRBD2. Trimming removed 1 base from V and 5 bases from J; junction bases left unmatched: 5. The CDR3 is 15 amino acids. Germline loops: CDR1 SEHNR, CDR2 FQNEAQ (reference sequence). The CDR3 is CASSLVPSGTETQYF. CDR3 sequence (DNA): TGTGCCAGCAGCTTAGTCCCTAGCGGGACGGAGACCCAGTACTTC.

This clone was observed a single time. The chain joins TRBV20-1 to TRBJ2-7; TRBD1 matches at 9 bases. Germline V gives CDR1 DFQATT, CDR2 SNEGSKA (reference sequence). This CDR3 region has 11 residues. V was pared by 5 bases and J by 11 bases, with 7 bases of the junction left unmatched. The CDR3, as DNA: TGCAGTGCTGGGGCAGGGACAGGGAAGTACTTC. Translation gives CSAGAGTGKYF.

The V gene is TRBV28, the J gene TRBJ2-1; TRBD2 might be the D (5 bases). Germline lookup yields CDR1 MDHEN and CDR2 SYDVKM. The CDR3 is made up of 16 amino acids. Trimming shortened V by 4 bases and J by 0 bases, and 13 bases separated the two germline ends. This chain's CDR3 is CASSSPPRGSYNEQFF. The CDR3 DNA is TGTGCCAGCAGTTCCCCTCCCCGGGGCTCCTACAATGAGCAGTTCTTC. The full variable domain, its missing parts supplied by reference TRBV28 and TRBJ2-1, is DVKVTQSSRYLVKRTGEKVFLECVQDMDHENMFWYRQDPGLGLRLIYFSYDVKMKEKGDIPEGYSVSREKKERFSLILESASTNQTSMYLCASSSPPRGSYNEQFFGPGTRLTVL.

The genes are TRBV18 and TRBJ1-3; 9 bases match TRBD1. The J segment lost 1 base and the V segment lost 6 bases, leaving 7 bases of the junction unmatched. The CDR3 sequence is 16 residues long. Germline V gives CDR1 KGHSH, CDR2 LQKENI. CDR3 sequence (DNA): TGTGCCAGCTCCCACAGGGGGCGAAGGTCTGGAAACACCATATATTTT. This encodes CASSHRGRRSGNTIYF.

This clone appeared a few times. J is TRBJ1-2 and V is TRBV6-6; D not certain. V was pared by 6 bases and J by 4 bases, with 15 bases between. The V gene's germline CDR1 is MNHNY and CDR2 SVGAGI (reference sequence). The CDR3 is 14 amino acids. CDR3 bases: TGTGCCAGCAGCCCAACCCCCGGGAGCTATGGCTACACCTTC. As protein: CASSPTPGSYGYTF.

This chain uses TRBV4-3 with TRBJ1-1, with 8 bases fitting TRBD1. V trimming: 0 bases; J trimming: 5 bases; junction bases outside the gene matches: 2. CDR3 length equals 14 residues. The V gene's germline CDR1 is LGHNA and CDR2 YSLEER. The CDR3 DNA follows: TGCGCCAGCAGCCAAGAGACAGGGGATACTGAAGCTTTCTTT. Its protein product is CASSQETGDTEAFF.

The CDR3 here is CASSHSERGWAGYTF. The CDR3 bases are TGCGCCAGCAGTCATTCGGAAAGGGGCTGGGCTGGCTACACCTTC. The V gene is TRBV23-1, the J gene TRBJ1-2; a weak D match, TRBD1 (5 bases). TRBV23-1 is treated as an ORF (open reading frame) with a function not yet certain. V shed 3 bases and J shed 7 bases, with 18 bases lying between them. The CDR3 sequence is 15 residues long.

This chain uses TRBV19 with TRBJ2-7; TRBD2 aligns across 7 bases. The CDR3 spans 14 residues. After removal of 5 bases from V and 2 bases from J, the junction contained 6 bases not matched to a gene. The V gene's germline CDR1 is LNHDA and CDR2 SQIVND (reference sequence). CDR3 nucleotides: TGTGCCAGTAGTCGGCGGGAGAGGACCTACGAGCAGTACTTC. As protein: CASSRRERTYEQYF.

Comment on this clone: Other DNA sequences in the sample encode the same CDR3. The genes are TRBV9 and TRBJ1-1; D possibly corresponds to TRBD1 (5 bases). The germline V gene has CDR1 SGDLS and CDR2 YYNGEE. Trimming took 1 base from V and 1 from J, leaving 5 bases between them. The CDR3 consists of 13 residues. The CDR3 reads CASSVRGNTEAFF. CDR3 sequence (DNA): TGTGCCAGCAGCGTAAGGGGGAACACTGAAGCTTTCTTT.

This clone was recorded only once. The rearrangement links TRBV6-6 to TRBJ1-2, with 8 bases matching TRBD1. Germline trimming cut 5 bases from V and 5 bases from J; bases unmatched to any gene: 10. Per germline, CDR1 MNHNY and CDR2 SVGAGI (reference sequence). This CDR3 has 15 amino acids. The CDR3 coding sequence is TGTGCCAGCAGTCCCGGGGACAGGCGAATTTATGGCTACACCTTC. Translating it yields CASSPGDRRIYGYTF.

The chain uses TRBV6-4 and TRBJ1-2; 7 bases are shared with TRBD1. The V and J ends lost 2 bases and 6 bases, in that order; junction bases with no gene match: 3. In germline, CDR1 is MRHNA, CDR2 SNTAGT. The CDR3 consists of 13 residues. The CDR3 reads CASSDRGLDGYTF. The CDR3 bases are TGTGCCAGCAGTGACAGGGGGCTTGATGGCTACACCTTC.

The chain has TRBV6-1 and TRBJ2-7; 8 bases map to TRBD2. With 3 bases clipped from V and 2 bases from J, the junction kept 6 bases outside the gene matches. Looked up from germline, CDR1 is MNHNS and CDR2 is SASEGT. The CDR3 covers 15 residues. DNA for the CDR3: TGTGCCAGCAGTGAGGGAGGACTAGCCCCCTACGAGCAGTACTTC. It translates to CASSEGGLAPYEQYF.

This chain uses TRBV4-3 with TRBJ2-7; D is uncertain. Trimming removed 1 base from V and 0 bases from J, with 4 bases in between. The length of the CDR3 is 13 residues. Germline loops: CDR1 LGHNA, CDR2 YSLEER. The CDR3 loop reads CASSQGVSYEQYF. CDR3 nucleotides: TGCGCCAGCAGCCAAGGAGTCTCCTACGAGCAGTACTTC.